This T cell receptor (beta chain) was identified during a study of T cell clonotyping in hematopoietic cell transplantation (dated by TCRdb to the early 2020s). Study-level background: In the study, 140 or so blood samples were gathered from 35 to 45 consecutive transplant recipients and their related donors. Recruitment of patients was conducted between late 2015 and January 2017, and follow-up was continued until September 2020 or death. Points the paper makes about the study in general: Recipient repertoires showed only a small fraction of overlap with donor repertoires, and over 95% appeared de novo at the given depth. The sample size was limited and the cells went unsorted, which meant the CD4 and CD8 repertoire contributions could not be told apart. After transplant, TCR diversity in recipients dropped, and pathologically expanded clonotypes climbed progressively between day 30 and day 180. Donor and pretransplant recipient Inverse Simpson Index values predicted broader posttransplant TCR repertoire diversity.

With the immunoSEQ assay, which is a bias-controlled multiplex PCR relying on V- and J-specific primers, TCR beta CDR3 regions were amplified from genomic DNA. A second PCR step added a proprietary barcode and Illumina adapter sequences to the CDR3 amplicons. CDR3 libraries were sequenced on an Illumina MiSeq instrument. As for the authors' bioinformatics: Export and quality control were handled in immunoSEQ Analyzer 3.0, while downstream analyses relied on R Bioconductor and Immunarch. Only productive rearrangements in the normalized downsampled data set went into calculating the repertoire metrics. In the normalized cohort, clonotypes with more than 5 templates were defined as pathologically expanded. The Inverse Simpson Index was used to measure repertoire diversity. The non-normalized data set was used for CMV-specificity analyses so that all clonotypes could be captured. TCRdb's version of the immuneACCESS table is confined to in-frame rearrangements and falls short of the full clone set. An unresolved V gene accounts for under half of the shortfall where checked; the remainder is of unknown origin. That table is the source of V, J and clone size, and D and trimming were worked out from the DNA. The sample table holds roughly 11,000 clones, of which roughly 89% were seen once. The leading ten clones occupy approximately 3.9% of the sample.

Comment on this clone: Its cognate antigen has yet to be identified. It has no much larger one-base neighbor in the sample; base qualities were not kept. The sample contains more than one DNA sequence encoding this CDR3.

The CDR3 has 14 amino acids, counting the end cysteine and phenylalanine. The retained sequence is limited to the CDR3, 42 bases, with the frame set at the first base. CDR1 and CDR2, looked up from the germline V gene (reference sequence), are MNHEY and SMNVEV. V is cut by 6 bases and J by 6 bases, and the space between the germline ends is 17 bases. Related transplant donors provided blood samples for TCR beta sequencing. Using Nuclei Lysis Solution, genomic DNA was extracted from unfractionated peripheral blood mononuclear cells that were either fresh or cryopreserved. The chain joins TRBV27 to TRBJ1-1, with the D gene uncertain. Sequences were obtained from peripheral blood mononuclear cells. This TCR was recovered from a human donor who either received an allogeneic hematopoietic cell transplant for a myeloid malignancy or was a related donor (not recorded which). Some clones in this sample may be carry-over from other donors' samples. The bases read TGTGCCAGCAGGGAGAGAAGCGCTAAGGCTGAAGCTTTCTTT. Its protein product is CASRERSAKAEAFF.